The source of this TCR beta chain is a study of early T cells in non-severe SARS-CoV-2 infection. Researchers tagged individual cDNA molecules with unique molecular identifiers. TCRdb reprocessed the 5' RACE reads with MiXCR, giving one entry per CDR3 protein. Of about 77,000 distinct CDR3 sequences listed, approximately 5% are singletons. V was pared by 0 bases and J by 1 base, with 7 bases between. Germline CDR1 SGHRS, CDR2 YFSETQ. CDR3 size: 15 residues. The clonotype was recovered from an adult who was a healthcare worker with PCR-confirmed SARS-CoV-2 infection or an uninfected control (not recorded which). This chain connects TRBV5-1 to TRBJ2-2; D not resolved. Sequences were derived from whole blood, sampled at baseline. CDR3 amino acids: CASSLDAMNTGELFF. CDR3 nucleotides: TGCGCCAGCAGCTTGGATGCAATGAACACCGGGGAGCTGTTTTTT.